This T cell receptor beta chain was observed in a study of control samples from healthy donors and cancer patients. This clone occurred once. Repertoires were generated with immunoSEQ multiplex PCR, while TCRdb's copy carries only in-frame clones and drops some. The data hold about 120,000 clones, with about 83% observed a single time. This CDR3 is 15 amino acids long. CDR1 and CDR2 (germline): LGHNA, YNFKEQ. V was trimmed by 4 bases and J by 3 bases, leaving 15 bases between them. Sample: blood. The V call is TRBV4-2, the J call TRBJ1-2; D is ambiguous. The TCR comes from a man aged 25-40 years in good health. The CDR3 DNA sequence: TGTGCCAGCAGCCGAGGCAGCGTCCGGGACTATGGCTACACCTTC. Encoded protein: CASSRGSVRDYGYTF.